These 29 T cell receptor beta chains came from one sample sequenced in a study of blood T cell repertoires in COVID-19. TCRdb's copy holds only in-frame clones and misses some; the assay was immunoSEQ multiplex PCR. In the table there are around 190,000 clones, 81% of which are singletons. Material: PBMCs or T cells enriched from blood (not recorded which). These TCRs come from a man aged 40-50 years who had recovered from COVID-19.

The chain combines TRBV3-1 (or the pseudogene TRBV3-2) with TRBJ1-4, with TRBD1 matching over 7 bases. With 7 bases clipped from V and 0 bases from J, the junction kept 2 bases outside the gene matches. The CDR3 length is 14 residues. Germline lookup yields CDR1 LGHDT and CDR2 YNNKEL (reference sequence). Here the CDR3 DNA reads TGTGCCAGCAAGCAGGGGGCAACTAATGAAAAACTGTTTTTT. Translation: CASKQGATNEKLFF.

J is TRBJ1-1 and V is TRBV7-8, with a possible D match to TRBD1 (5 bases). The CDR3 is made up of 13 amino acids. CDR1 and CDR2 (germline): SGHVS, FQNEAQ. Deletions cut 11 bases from V and 0 bases from J, with 13 bases between. CDR3 sequence: CASRSGMNTEAFF. The CDR3 nucleotides read TGTGCCTCTCGGTCAGGGATGAACACTGAAGCTTTCTTT. Combining the CDR3 with reference TRBV7-8 and TRBJ1-1 gives the whole variable domain GAGVSQSPRYKVAKRGQDVALRCDPISGHVSLFWYQQALGQGPEFLTYFQNEAQLDKSGLPSDRFFAERPEGSVSTLKIQRTQQEDSAVYLCASRSGMNTEAFFGQGTRLTVV.

This clone was observed a few times. J is TRBJ2-3 and V is TRBV11-2; tentatively, D is TRBD2 (6 bases). The CDR3 spans 13 residues. V lost 6 bases and J lost 2, with 9 bases in between. Germline assignment: CDR1 SGHAT and CDR2 FQNNGV. The CDR3 sequence: CASSRRVTDTQYF. DNA of the CDR3: TGTGCCAGCAGTAGGAGGGTCACAGATACGCAGTATTTT.

In DNA form, the CDR3 reads TGTGCCAGCAGCTTGGTTCCCATGCTACAGAGCTCTGGAAACACCATATATTTT. It is translated as CASSLVPMLQSSGNTIYF. V usage is TRBV5-8 and J usage is TRBJ1-3; D not certain. Trimming stripped 0 bases from V and 0 bases from J, with 16 bases between. CDR1 and CDR2 (germline): SGHTS, YDEGEE. The CDR3 runs 18 residues.

This chain uses TRBV6-5 with TRBJ1-1, with TRBD1 matching over 7 bases. The CDR3 extends over 15 amino acids. CDR1 is MNHEY, CDR2 SVGAGI, per germline. After removal of 0 bases from V and 1 base from J, the junction contained 2 bases not matched to a gene. The CDR3 nucleotides read TGTGCCAGCAGTTACTCGGGACAGCCGAACACTGAAGCTTTCTTT. Translation gives CASSYSGQPNTEAFF.

The V call is TRBV30, the J call TRBJ1-5; D is uncertain. Germline CDR1 reads GTSNPN; CDR2 reads SVGIG (reference sequence). The CDR3 covers 16 residues. V lost 0 bases to trimming and J lost 4 bases, with 16 bases between them. Written as DNA, the CDR3 is TGTGCCTGGAGTGTACAATACGGGTTGTCAAATCAGCCCCAGCATTTT. Amino acid sequence: CAWSVQYGLSNQPQHF.

This sequence joins TRBV4-1 and TRBJ1-3; D gene unclear. Trimming stripped 0 bases from V and 4 bases from J, with 13 bases between. From germline, CDR1 is MGHRA and CDR2 YSYEKL. The CDR3 is 16 amino acids. The chain's CDR3 is CASSQDQVPYGNTIYF. CDR3 DNA: TGCGCCAGCAGCCAAGATCAGGTTCCGTACGGAAACACCATATATTTT.

The chain uses TRBV2 and TRBJ1-2, with TRBD1 matching over 8 bases. The CDR3 length is 11 residues. Looked up from germline, CDR1 is SNHLY and CDR2 is FYNNEI. V lost 6 bases and J lost 8; bases outside the gene matches: 2. CDR3 region: CASRTGEGYTF. Written as DNA, the CDR3 is TGTGCCAGCAGGACAGGGGAAGGCTACACCTTC.

The chain combines TRBV7-7 with TRBJ2-4; unclear D gene. Looked up from germline, CDR1 is SSHAT and CDR2 is FNYEAQ (reference sequence). This CDR3 is 17 amino acids long. V was pared by 1 base and J by 1 base, with 14 bases between. The CDR3 loop is CASSLGGPFTAKNIQYF. The CDR3 DNA reads as TGTGCCAGCAGCTTAGGAGGCCCCTTTACGGCCAAAAACATTCAGTACTTC.

Comment on this clone: Additional DNA sequences in this sample encode the identical CDR3. The gene calls are TRBV5-1 and TRBJ2-6, with D possibly matching TRBD1 (6 bases). This CDR3 region has 15 residues. The V and J ends lost 3 bases and 1 base respectively, with 8 bases between them. From germline, CDR1 is SGHRS and CDR2 YFSETQ. The CDR3 sequence is CASSSTGSGANVLTF. CDR3 DNA sequence: TGCGCCAGCAGCTCCACAGGGTCTGGGGCCAACGTCCTGACTTTC.

The chain is built from TRBV5-6 and TRBJ1-2; D might be TRBD1 (6 bases). Germline V gene data show CDR1 as SGHDT and CDR2 as YYEEEE. Trimming removed 4 bases from V and 3 bases from J, with 13 bases in between. The CDR3 is made up of 14 amino acids. The CDR3 protein is CASSAPPGDYGYTF. The CDR3 DNA reads TGTGCCAGCAGCGCCCCCCCAGGGGACTATGGCTACACCTTC. The full variable domain, rest sourced from reference TRBV5-6 and TRBJ1-2, is DAGVTQSPTHLIKTRGQQVTLRCSPKSGHDTVSWYQQALGQGPQFIFQYYEEEERQRGNFPDRFSGHQFPNYSSELNVNALLLGDSALYLCASSAPPGDYGYTFGSGTRLTVV.

This clone was seen only a few times. The chain recombines TRBV9 with TRBJ1-2, with D perhaps matching TRBD1 (6 bases). Trimming removed 0 bases from V and 2 bases from J, with 11 bases in between. CDR1 and CDR2 (germline): SGDLS, YYNGEE. This CDR3 has 15 residues. For the CDR3, the DNA is TGTGCCAGCAGCGTAGTTTCGGGACAAAACTATGGCTACACCTTC. Translation gives CASSVVSGQNYGYTF.

The rearrangement joins TRBV19 to TRBJ2-5, with D possibly TRBD1 on 6 matching bases. V was trimmed by 1 base and J by 1 base, leaving 16 bases between them. The germline gives CDR1 LNHDA, CDR2 SQIVND (reference sequence). The CDR3 covers 17 residues. The CDR3 region is CASSIATGSRSQETQYF. CDR3 coding DNA: TGTGCCAGTAGTATAGCGACAGGTTCGAGAAGCCAAGAGACCCAGTACTTC.

The gene calls are TRBV6-5 and TRBJ2-5; 10 nucleotides align to TRBD1. After removal of 5 bases from V and 4 bases from J, the junction contained 4 bases not matched to a gene. The CDR3 spans 14 residues. Per germline, CDR1 MNHEY and CDR2 SVGAGI. CDR3 sequence (DNA): TGTGCCAGCAGTCCGACAGGGGGCCGAGAGACCCAGTACTTC. This sequence encodes CASSPTGGRETQYF.

This CDR3 is CASSGDRIEQYF. CDR3 sequence (DNA): TGTGCCAGTAGTGGTGACAGAATCGAGCAGTACTTC. This sequence joins TRBV19 and TRBJ2-7, with D possibly TRBD1 on 5 matching bases. The germline CDR1 and CDR2 sequences are LNHDA and SQIVND (reference sequence). There are 12 residues in the CDR3. Trimming left V 5 bases short and J 6 bases short, with 11 bases between.

The chain recombines TRBV25-1 with TRBJ1-1; weak D call: TRBD1 (6 bases). V was clipped by 10 bases and J by 2 bases, with 8 bases between them. This CDR3 is built from 11 residues. Germline CDR1 reads MGHDK; CDR2 reads SYGVNS. In nucleotides, the CDR3 is TGTGCCACCGGGACAAACACTGAAGCTTTCTTT. Its protein product is CATGTNTEAFF.

This chain uses TRBV5-4 with TRBJ1-2; maybe TRBD1 (5 bases). The CDR3 has 16 residues. CDR1 and CDR2 (germline): SGHNT, YYREEE (reference sequence). V was pared by 4 bases and J by 2 bases, with 18 bases between. This CDR3 is CASSGGPGVLNYGYTF. CDR3 in DNA: TGTGCCAGCAGCGGAGGACCGGGGGTCCTCAACTATGGCTACACCTTC.

This clone came up once. The chain couples TRBV19 to TRBJ1-1; the D is unclear. The germline V gene encodes CDR1 LNHDA and CDR2 SQIVND (reference sequence). The CDR3 contains 15 residues. V lost 3 bases and J 1 base, leaving 12 bases between the germline ends. CDR3 region: CASSMSPGENTEAFF. In nucleotides, the CDR3 is TGTGCCAGTAGTATGAGTCCGGGTGAGAACACTGAAGCTTTCTTT.

The chain uses TRBV9 and TRBJ1-2; 7 bases align to TRBD1. This CDR3 has 15 amino acids. CDR1 and CDR2 from the germline V gene are SGDLS and YYNGEE. The junction had 12 bases not matched to a gene; V was cut back by 3 bases and J by 7 bases. CDR3 in DNA: TGTGCCAGCAGCGCGAGGAACCCGGGACAGCGTGGCTACACCTTC. This codes for CASSARNPGQRGYTF.

This clone was seen just once. V usage is TRBV2 and J usage is TRBJ2-1; no firm D call. The germline gives CDR1 SNHLY, CDR2 FYNNEI. Trimming removed 0 bases at V and 9 bases at J, with 6 bases between. This CDR3 has 12 amino acids. CDR3 bases: TGTGCCAGCAGTGAAGCTAACTTTGAGCAGTTCTTC. This codes for CASSEANFEQFF.

This clone has only a few counts. The rearrangement joins TRBV24-1 to TRBJ2-5, with TRBD1 as a possible D gene (5 bases). The CDR3 contains 13 residues. Trimming took off 3 bases at V and 7 bases at J, with 11 bases between the two ends. Per the germline V gene, CDR1 is KGHDR and CDR2 is SFDVKD. Here the CDR3 DNA reads TGTGCCACCAGTGATACGAATACAGGGACCCAGTACTTC. Translation gives CATSDTNTGTQYF.

V and J are TRBV23-1 and TRBJ1-4; the D is unclear. TRBV23-1 belongs to the ORF category, with a function that is uncertain. Deletions cut 0 bases from V and 7 bases from J, with 21 bases between. The CDR3 runs to 18 residues. CDR3 loop: CASSQSVGERRLAEKLFF. DNA for the CDR3: TGCGCCAGCAGTCAATCGGTCGGTGAAAGGCGACTTGCTGAAAAACTGTTTTTT.

V and J are TRBV7-9 and TRBJ1-5; no reliable D call. Looked up from germline, CDR1 is SEHNR and CDR2 is FQNEAQ (reference sequence). V was pared by 0 bases and J by 5 bases, with 5 bases between. This CDR3 region has 13 residues. The CDR3 protein is CASSLAGDQPQHF. The CDR3 coding sequence is TGTGCCAGCAGCTTAGCCGGGGATCAGCCCCAGCATTTT.

In this sample, this clone turned up a few times. J is TRBJ1-1 and V is TRBV4-1; tentative D call: TRBD1 (5 bases). Germline V lookup: CDR1 MGHRA, CDR2 YSYEKL. Trimming took 6 bases from V and 6 from J, leaving 17 bases between them. The CDR3 length is 14 residues. CDR3 sequence (DNA): TGCGCCAGCAGTCCCTCTGTGGGCAGGGCTGAAGCTTTCTTT. Its translation is CASSPSVGRAEAFF.

The chain employs TRBV9 and TRBJ2-7; D perhaps matches TRBD1 (6 bases). The CDR3 is 14 amino acids. The V gene lost 2 bases and the J gene lost 3 bases, with 12 bases spanning the gap. The V gene's germline CDR1 is SGDLS and CDR2 YYNGEE. CDR3 loop: CASSVGATGYEQYF. As DNA, the CDR3 is TGTGCCAGCAGCGTGGGGGCGACGGGCTACGAGCAGTACTTC.

V and J are TRBV7-8 and TRBJ2-7; 7 bases line up with TRBD2. The CDR3 sequence is 15 residues long. J lost 0 bases, V lost 5 bases, and 7 bases had no gene match. The germline V gene encodes CDR1 SGHVS and CDR2 FQNEAQ. CDR3 coding DNA: TGTGCCAGCAGCCCAGATCGCGGGAGCTCCTACGAGCAGTACTTC. Its protein is CASSPDRGSSYEQYF.

The V gene is TRBV27, the J gene TRBJ1-2; D not certain. Per the germline V gene, CDR1 is MNHEY and CDR2 is SMNVEV (reference sequence). Trimming pared 4 bases from V and 0 bases from J, leaving 9 bases between. The CDR3 runs to 14 residues. CDR3 nucleotides: TGTGCCAGCAGTTCGTTCGGAGCTAACTATGGCTACACCTTC. It encodes CASSSFGANYGYTF.

The V call is TRBV12-3 or TRBV12-4, the J call TRBJ1-6; 10 bases fit TRBD1. The CDR3 is made up of 13 amino acids. Trimming took 9 bases from V and 7 from J; bases not matched to a gene: 3. The CDR3 DNA reads as TGTGCCAGTAGGGACAGGGGAAATTCACCCCTCCACTTT. Protein: CASRDRGNSPLHF.

The chain combines TRBV7-8 with TRBJ1-2; D unclear. The germline gives CDR1 SGHVS, CDR2 FQNEAQ. V shed 5 bases and J shed 2 bases, with 6 bases lying between them. This CDR3 region has 12 residues. CDR3 residues: CASSPFNYGYTF. As DNA, the CDR3 is TGTGCCAGCAGCCCCTTCAACTATGGCTACACCTTC.